One and the same sample provided the 8 T cell receptor beta chains below, sequenced in a study of T cell responses to AZD1222 COVID-19 vaccine. Data came from immunoSEQ multiplex PCR; TCRdb stores just in-frame clones and leaves some out. This sample has around 28,000 clones, with more than 70% found just once. The sample was peripheral blood, taken on day 0 of AZD1222 vaccination. These receptors came from an adult in good health.

The J gene is TRBJ2-2, the V gene TRBV28; 12 positions match TRBD1. Germline V lookup: CDR1 MDHEN, CDR2 SYDVKM. V lost 2 bases and J lost 0; bases outside the gene matches: 4. This CDR3 has 18 residues. CDR3 coding DNA: TGTGCCAGCAGTTTAAAGGGGACAGGGGGCCCGAACACCGGGGAGCTGTTTTTT. This codes for CASSLKGTGGPNTGELFF.

The V call is TRBV15, the J call TRBJ2-1, with 12 bases identical to TRBD2. The CDR3 length is 14 residues. The ends lost 4 bases at V and 8 bases at J; junction bases unmatched: 3. The germline CDR1 and CDR2 sequences are LNHNV and YYDKDF (reference sequence). CDR3 in DNA: TGTGCCACCAGCACCCGACTAGCGGGAGATGAGCAGTTCTTC. This codes for CATSTRLAGDEQFF.

This clone was observed once. The rearrangement links TRBV18 to TRBJ2-3; 14 bases map to TRBD2. This CDR3 has 17 amino acids. Losses at the gene ends were 5 bases for V and 6 bases for J; bases not matched to a gene: 10. CDR1 and CDR2 from the germline V gene are KGHSH and LQKENI. The CDR3 nucleotides read TGTGCCAGCTCAAGAGAGACTAGCGGGGGGGCGTTTGATACGCAGTATTTT. Translation gives CASSRETSGGAFDTQYF.

The chain combines TRBV5-4 with TRBJ2-7; 8 bases agree with TRBD2. Germline V gives CDR1 SGHNT, CDR2 YYREEE (reference sequence). The length of the CDR3 is 16 residues. Trimming removed 3 bases from V and 4 bases from J; junction bases left unmatched: 12. The DNA of the CDR3 is TGTGCCAGCAGCTATGGGACTAGTGGTTTTGGGTACGAGCAGTACTTC. It yields the protein CASSYGTSGFGYEQYF. The variable domain in full, with the rest retrieved from reference TRBV5-4 and TRBJ2-7, is ETGVTQSPTHLIKTRGQQVTLRCSSQSGHNTVSWYQQALGQGPQFIFQYYREEENGRGNFPPRFSGLQFPNYSSELNVNALELDDSALYLCASSYGTSGFGYEQYFGPGTRLTVT.

This rearrangement joins TRBV4-3 to TRBJ1-5, with D perhaps matching TRBD1 (6 bases). With 1 base removed from V and 3 bases from J, the gap between germline ends came to 16 bases. The germline CDR1 and CDR2 sequences are LGHNA and YSLEER. This CDR3 has 17 amino acids. CDR3 region: CASSQVLGGRSNQPQHF. DNA of the CDR3: TGCGCCAGCAGCCAAGTCTTGGGGGGCCGTTCCAATCAGCCCCAGCATTTT.

This clone was seen a few times. This chain links TRBV7-9 with TRBJ1-2; D ambiguous. V dropped 2 bases and J dropped 8 bases, with 9 bases sitting between them. Germline CDR1 is SEHNR and CDR2 is FQNEAQ (reference sequence). The length of the CDR3 is 12 residues. CDR3 coding DNA: TGTGCCAGCAGCTTACAAAATCGGGGCTACACCTTC. Protein sequence: CASSLQNRGYTF.

The V call is TRBV4-1, the J call TRBJ2-4, with TRBD1 as a possible D gene (6 bases). Per the germline V gene, CDR1 is MGHRA and CDR2 is YSYEKL. V dropped 2 bases and J dropped 9 bases, with 11 bases sitting between them. The CDR3 has 13 residues. In DNA, the CDR3 is TGCGCCAGCAGCCAAAGCCAGGGGAGCATTCAGTACTTC. Protein sequence: CASSQSQGSIQYF.

This chain uses TRBV27 with TRBJ1-5; perhaps TRBD1 as D (5 bases). The germline V and J ends were trimmed by 3 bases and 1 base, with 10 bases remaining between them. The CDR3 sequence is 15 residues long. Germline V gives CDR1 MNHEY, CDR2 SMNVEV (reference sequence). The CDR3 loop is CASSLEGRSNQPQHF. CDR3 bases: TGTGCCAGCAGTTTGGAGGGGAGGAGCAATCAGCCCCAGCATTTT.